This T cell receptor beta chain came from a study of OX40 agonist ivuxolimab in advanced cancers. The germline V gene encodes CDR1 SGHDT and CDR2 YYEEEE. This CDR3 is built from 16 residues. The V and J ends lost 0 bases and 2 bases, in that order; junction bases with no gene match: 5. Clones were sequenced by immunoSEQ multiplex PCR, and TCRdb holds only the in-frame ones, with some missing. The repertoire holds tens of thousands of clones, around 78% seen once, with approximately 2.8% in the top ten. The TCR was taken from an adult with an advanced solid tumor such as melanoma, head and neck, liver or kidney cancer. Sequences were derived from CD4+ or CD8+ T cells sorted from blood, sampled in a trial of the OX40 agonist ivuxolimab. V is TRBV5-6 and J is TRBJ2-7; 10 positions agree with TRBD2. The CDR3 loop is CASSLAQRGGPYEQYF. CDR3 sequence (DNA): TGTGCCAGCAGCTTGGCCCAGCGGGGGGGCCCCTACGAGCAGTACTTC.